A selection of T cell receptor beta chains follows, all from one sample in a study of human T cells and chemical hapten exposure. One entry per CDR3 protein, called by TCRdb with MiXCR from the 5' RACE reads. Here the sample spans approximately 150,000 distinct CDR3 sequences, 3.5% to 5% being singletons. The receptors originated from a female donor in good health. Both conserved end residues are trimmed from each CDR3.

V,J,CDR3
TRBV11-2,TRBJ2-3,VSKSGANTDTQY
TRBV5-1,TRBJ2-5,ASSRTGTRGGQETQY
TRBV24-1,TRBJ2-1,ATQGLAGYNEQF
TRBV19,TRBJ2-5,ASSSGTETQY
TRBV5-1,TRBJ2-6,ASRHLRSSGANVLT
TRBV18,TRBJ2-2,ASSPPGRGTAGELF
TRBV28,TRBJ2-7,ASSLLVTGTGSNEQY
TRBV2,TRBJ1-3,ASRELLSGNTIY
TRBV10-3,TRBJ2-7,AISLAGIEQY
TRBV14,TRBJ2-3,ASSQAGATDTQY
TRBV27,TRBJ1-1,ASSLKGAPWRTEAF
TRBV5-1,TRBJ2-1,ASSLAQGVGFNEQF
TRBV6-2/TRBV6-3,TRBJ2-1,ASSYQGLASYNEQF
TRBV7-8,TRBJ1-5,ASSLSGQGTFQPQH